The 16 T cell receptor beta chains below all came from one sample that was sequenced in a study of cytomegalovirus exposure and HLA in healthy donors. Primers for the PCR totalled 60 Vbeta and 13 Jbeta. Profiled with immunoSEQ multiplex PCR; TCRdb holds only in-frame clones, not every one. The table has 130,000 to 150,000 clones, almost 80% seen once. The sequencing input was PBMCs. The receptors were sampled from a male donor in good health and CMV-seronegative.

The gene calls are TRBV15 and TRBJ2-5, with 10 nucleotides matching TRBD2. Germline V gives CDR1 LNHNV, CDR2 YYDKDF (reference sequence). The CDR3 spans 19 residues. V dropped 0 bases and J dropped 1; count of bases not matched to a gene: 11. The CDR3 region is CATSRDQGPSGGLQETQYF. The CDR3 DNA reads TGTGCCACCAGCAGAGATCAGGGCCCTAGCGGGGGCCTCCAAGAGACCCAGTACTTC.

J is TRBJ1-1 and V is TRBV7-6; 7 bases agree with TRBD1. This CDR3 has 13 amino acids. In germline, CDR1 is SGHVS, CDR2 FNYEAQ. Germline trimming cut 2 bases from V and 6 bases from J; bases unmatched to any gene: 3. The CDR3 bases are TGTGCCAGCAGCTTACAGGGGGGTGCTGAAGCTTTCTTT. As protein: CASSLQGGAEAFF.

V usage is TRBV7-9 and J usage is TRBJ2-1; D remains unclear. The CDR3 is 13 residues long. Looked up from germline, CDR1 is SEHNR and CDR2 is FQNEAQ (reference sequence). The V end was cut by 3 bases, the J end by 3 bases, with 6 bases between. Here the CDR3 reads CASSLGDYNEQFF. In DNA form, the CDR3 reads TGTGCCAGCAGCTTGGGCGACTACAATGAGCAGTTCTTC.

The chain combines TRBV6-5 with TRBJ1-2, with D perhaps TRBD1 (5 bases). The CDR3 has 14 amino acids. The germline V gene has CDR1 MNHEY and CDR2 SVGAGI. Trimming shortened V by 2 bases and J by 3 bases, and 10 bases separated the two germline ends. CDR3 sequence reads: CASSYGGGDYGYTF. CDR3 DNA: TGTGCCAGCAGTTACGGCGGGGGAGACTATGGCTACACCTTC.

The V and J genes are TRBV30 and TRBJ1-2, with D perhaps matching TRBD1 (6 bases). The length of the CDR3 is 12 residues. Trimming cost V 0 bases and J 10 bases, with 12 bases left between them. CDR1 and CDR2 from the germline V gene are GTSNPN and SVGIG (reference sequence). The DNA for the CDR3 is TGTGCCTGGAGTGTCACAGGGAGTCACTACACCTTC. It specifies CAWSVTGSHYTF.

V is TRBV7-9 and J is TRBJ1-4, with D perhaps TRBD1 (5 bases). The V end lost 5 bases, the J end lost 7 bases, and 14 bases lay between the germline ends. Germline assignment: CDR1 SEHNR and CDR2 FQNEAQ (reference sequence). This CDR3 is built from 14 residues. DNA for the CDR3: TGTGCCAGCAGCCTCGCGGGGGTTTCTGAAAAACTGTTTTTT. Its protein is CASSLAGVSEKLFF.

The rearrangement uses TRBV27 and TRBJ2-7; TRBD1 matches at 9 bases. The germline V gene encodes CDR1 MNHEY and CDR2 SMNVEV (reference sequence). Unmatched junction bases numbered 3, after V lost 5 bases and J lost 4 bases. This CDR3 contains 13 residues. CDR3 region: CASSGQGRYEQYF. The CDR3 bases are TGTGCCAGCAGTGGACAGGGGAGATACGAGCAGTACTTC.

The chain uses TRBV5-6 and TRBJ2-7; 9 nucleotides match TRBD1. CDR1 is SGHDT and CDR2 is YYEEEE in the germline V gene. The ends lost 3 bases at V and 2 bases at J; junction bases unmatched: 6. CDR3 size: 15 residues. The CDR3 coding sequence is TGTGCCAGCAGCTCGGACAGGGGTGGGGCCTACGAGCAGTACTTC. Its protein product is CASSSDRGGAYEQYF. The whole variable domain, remainder taken from reference TRBV5-6 and TRBJ2-7, is DAGVTQSPTHLIKTRGQQVTLRCSPKSGHDTVSWYQQALGQGPQFIFQYYEEEERQRGNFPDRFSGHQFPNYSSELNVNALLLGDSALYLCASSSDRGGAYEQYFGPGTRLTVT.

This clone was seen once. V usage is TRBV6-1 and J usage is TRBJ1-4; perhaps TRBD1 as D (6 bases). Looked up from germline, CDR1 is MNHNS and CDR2 is SASEGT. V was cut by 1 base and J by 4 bases, with 10 bases left in between. The CDR3 extends over 15 amino acids. CDR3 DNA: TGTGCCAGCAGTGAAGTTACAGGGAATAATGAAAAACTGTTTTTT. It encodes CASSEVTGNNEKLFF.

This chain links TRBV5-5 with TRBJ1-1; tentative D call: TRBD1 (6 bases). The V gene lost 2 bases and the J gene lost 1 base, with 21 bases spanning the gap. This CDR3 comprises 18 residues. Looked up from germline, CDR1 is SGHKS and CDR2 is YYEKEE (reference sequence). CDR3 nucleotide sequence: TGTGCCAGCAGCTTTCAGGTAACAGGGTTTAACCGGAACACTGAAGCTTTCTTT. Amino acids: CASSFQVTGFNRNTEAFF.

The J gene is TRBJ2-7, the V gene TRBV19; D uncertain. V was pared by 3 bases and J by 0 bases, with 6 bases between. Germline CDR1 LNHDA, CDR2 SQIVND (reference sequence). This CDR3 has 13 amino acids. The CDR3 nucleotides read TGTGCCAGTAGTATCAGTGCCTCCTACGAGCAGTACTTC. Residues: CASSISASYEQYF.

This chain links TRBV4-2 with TRBJ2-1; TRBD2 matches at 13 bases. In germline, CDR1 is LGHNA, CDR2 YNFKEQ. The CDR3 covers 20 residues. The ends lost 4 bases at V and 2 bases at J; junction bases unmatched: 14. The CDR3 protein is CASSLTGARTSGSAYNEQFF. CDR3 in DNA: TGTGCCAGCAGCCTAACAGGGGCAAGGACTAGCGGGAGTGCCTACAATGAGCAGTTCTTC.

The chain links TRBV6-1 to TRBJ2-2; 7 bases fit TRBD1. The CDR3 extends over 16 amino acids. V lost 4 bases, J lost 2 bases, and 7 bases stayed unmatched. The germline gives CDR1 MNHNS, CDR2 SASEGT. The CDR3 loop is CASSGRTGGNTGELFF. The CDR3 DNA reads as TGTGCCAGCAGTGGGCGGACAGGCGGTAACACCGGGGAGCTGTTTTTT.

This clone came up once. The chain has TRBV30 and TRBJ2-2, with D perhaps TRBD1 (6 bases). The CDR3 loop spans 14 amino acids. CDR1 and CDR2 from the germline V gene are GTSNPN and SVGIG (reference sequence). V lost 3 bases, J lost 2 bases, and 10 bases lay in between. CDR3 nucleotides: TGTGCCTGGAGCGGGACATTCAACACCGGGGAGCTGTTTTTT. Amino acids: CAWSGTFNTGELFF.

V and J are TRBV6-5 and TRBJ1-6, with 7 bases that match TRBD1. The CDR3 has 16 residues. The V segment lost 2 bases and the J segment 8 bases; nucleotides outside the gene matches: 9. Per the germline V gene, CDR1 is MNHEY and CDR2 is SVGAGI. The CDR3, as DNA: TGTGCCAGCAGTTACCTCATCCGACAGGGCGATTCACCCCTCCACTTT. It is translated as CASSYLIRQGDSPLHF.

The CDR3 reads CASSQDFPLRGLHQETQYF. The CDR3 bases are TGCGCCAGCAGCCAAGATTTTCCTTTGAGGGGGCTCCACCAAGAGACCCAGTACTTC. The V call is TRBV4-3, the J call TRBJ2-5; 7 bases agree with TRBD1. There are 19 residues in the CDR3. The trim removed 0 bases at V and 0 bases at J, leaving 13 bases unmatched. Germline CDR1 reads LGHNA; CDR2 reads YSLEER.